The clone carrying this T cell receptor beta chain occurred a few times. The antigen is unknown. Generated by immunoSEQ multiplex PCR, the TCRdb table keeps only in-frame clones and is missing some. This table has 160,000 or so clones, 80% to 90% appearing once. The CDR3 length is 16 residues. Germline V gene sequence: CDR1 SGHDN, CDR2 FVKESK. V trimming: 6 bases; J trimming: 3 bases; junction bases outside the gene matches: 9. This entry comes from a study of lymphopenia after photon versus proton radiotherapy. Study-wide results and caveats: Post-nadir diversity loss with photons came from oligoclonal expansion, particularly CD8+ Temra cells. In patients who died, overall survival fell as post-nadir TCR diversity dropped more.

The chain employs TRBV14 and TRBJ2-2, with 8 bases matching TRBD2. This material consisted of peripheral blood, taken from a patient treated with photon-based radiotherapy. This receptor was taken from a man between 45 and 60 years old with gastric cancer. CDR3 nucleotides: TGTGCCAGCAGGATTCAGGGCGGGAGGCACACCGGGGAGCTGTTTTTT. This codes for CASRIQGGRHTGELFF.